This T cell receptor beta chain was captured by sequencing in a study of T cells after posttransplantation cyclophosphamide. On the day of bone marrow donation, the related graft donor provided peripheral blood. Here immunoSEQ multiplex PCR was the method, and the copy in TCRdb shows in-frame clones only, minus some. The sample shows about 37,000 clones, none of them appearing just once. Study-wide points: Recipient CMV seropositivity and CMV reactivation strongly tracked TRB clonality. Blood and skin or GI T cell repertoires showed limited TRB overlap. Donor-recipient repertoire similarity was low at 1-2 months, rising over year one.

The CDR3 has 16 residues. The J segment lost 6 bases and the V segment lost 2 bases, leaving 10 bases of the junction unmatched. The V gene's germline CDR1 is MNHNY and CDR2 SVGAGI (reference sequence). There are many counts of this clone. Its antigen remains unidentified. The specimen sequenced was PBMCs. The source is a man aged 30 to 39 in good health and a related stem cell transplant donor. V is TRBV6-6 and J is TRBJ2-7; 10 nucleotides match TRBD2. CDR3 amino acids: CASSYTKRGGAFEQYF. The CDR3 region has the DNA TGTGCCAGCAGTTACACAAAGCGGGGGGGTGCCTTCGAGCAGTACTTC.